The clone carrying this T cell receptor (beta chain) was observed a handful of times. Its antigen is still unknown. This sample was taken from a study of T-cell memory formation after mild COVID-19. Findings of the study overall: SARS-CoV-2 specificity of second-wave clones peaking day 37 was unconfirmed.

Constant-segment primers and 5'RACE yielded cDNA libraries for TCR alpha and TCR beta, each carrying sample barcodes and UMIs. TCRdb reanalysed the 5' RACE reads using MiXCR and keeps one entry per CDR3 protein. Of about 150,000 distinct CDR3 sequences listed, around 13% are singletons. The origin of this receptor is a man between 18 and 29 years old who had mild COVID-19 (a few samples of this study predate the infection). Cell type and time point are not known. The specimen was PBMCs or a T cell subset sorted from them (not recorded which).

CDR3 residues: CASSIPGQGMAFF. The CDR3 bases are TGTGCCAGCAGCATACCGGGACAGGGAATGGCTTTCTTT. The chain links TRBV7-2 to TRBJ1-1; 9 bases agree with TRBD1. This CDR3 is 13 amino acids long. CDR1 and CDR2 (germline): SGHTA, FQGNSA. V trimming: 5 bases; J trimming: 11 bases; junction bases outside the gene matches: 9. Full variable domain (remainder filled in from reference TRBV7-2 and TRBJ1-1): GAGVSQSPSNKVTEKGKDVELRCDPISGHTALYWYRQSLGQGLEFLIYFQGNSAPDKSGLPSDRFSAERTGGSVSTLTIQRTQQEDSAVYLCASSIPGQGMAFFGQGTRLTVV.